Listed here are 28 T cell receptor beta chains from one sample, sequenced in a study of CD8 T cells in Susac syndrome. RNA totalling roughly 0.5 to 1 ug underwent reverse transcription with random hexamers. TCRdb passed the immunoSEQ multiplex PCR reads through MiXCR, listing each CDR3 protein once. This table has approximately 180,000 distinct CDR3 sequences, about 93% appearing once. Sequenced: CD4+ T cells from PBMCs. The receptors derive from a human donor with Susac syndrome.

The chain carries TRBV20-1 and TRBJ2-6; no clear D. Trimming removed 5 bases at V and 0 bases at J, with 17 bases between. This CDR3 is 17 amino acids long. Germline V gene sequence: CDR1 DFQATT, CDR2 SNEGSKA (reference sequence). The DNA for the CDR3 is TGCAGTGCTTACGACTCGTCAAAATTCTCTGGGGCCAACGTCCTGACTTTC. Its protein product is CSAYDSSKFSGANVLTF.

This chain uses TRBV20-1 with TRBJ1-2; no firm D call. Germline V lookup: CDR1 DFQATT, CDR2 SNEGSKA (reference sequence). CDR3 length equals 14 residues. Trimming pared 0 bases from V and 6 bases from J, leaving 14 bases between. The CDR3 reads CSARDGLGKNGYTF. The CDR3 region has the DNA TGCAGTGCTAGAGATGGGTTAGGGAAGAATGGCTACACCTTC.

The V and J genes are TRBV19 and TRBJ1-1; 9 nucleotides align to TRBD1. The CDR3 is 13 residues long. Germline V CDR1 and CDR2: LNHDA, SQIVND (reference sequence). V shed 8 bases, J shed 7 bases, and the junction held 8 bases outside the gene matches. CDR3 coding DNA: TGTGCCAGTCGAACAGGGGGCGCGAATGAAGCTTTCTTT. Its translation is CASRTGGANEAFF.

This rearrangement joins TRBV14 to TRBJ2-7; no reliable D call. V dropped 1 base and J dropped 2 bases, with 9 bases sitting between them. The germline gives CDR1 SGHDN, CDR2 FVKESK. CDR3 length equals 14 residues. The CDR3 DNA reads as TGTGCCAGCAGCCAAGGGATCCGACCCTACGAGCAGTACTTC. Translated, it gives CASSQGIRPYEQYF.

This chain joins TRBV2 and TRBJ1-4; 8 nucleotides agree with TRBD1. The germline gives CDR1 SNHLY, CDR2 FYNNEI. The junction had 6 bases not matched to a gene; V was cut back by 5 bases and J by 7 bases. The CDR3 is made up of 14 amino acids. The CDR3 DNA reads as TGTGCCAGCAGTACCGGGACAGGCGGTGAAAAACTGTTTTTT. This codes for CASSTGTGGEKLFF.

The V and J genes are TRBV20-1 and TRBJ1-5, with 9 nucleotides matching TRBD1. The CDR3 totals 15 residues. The V gene end was trimmed by 5 bases and the J gene end by 6 bases; junction bases not matched to a gene: 11. Germline values: CDR1 DFQATT, CDR2 SNEGSKA (reference sequence). The CDR3 here is CSARYRDRVSQPQHF. DNA of the CDR3: TGCAGTGCTCGATACCGGGACAGGGTTAGTCAGCCCCAGCATTTT.

V and J are TRBV4-1 and TRBJ1-2; no reliable D call. Looked up from germline, CDR1 is MGHRA and CDR2 is YSYEKL. Trimming stripped 2 bases from V and 1 base from J, with 8 bases between. The CDR3 runs 14 residues. The CDR3 protein is CASSQLTVNYGYTF. The CDR3 bases are TGCGCCAGCAGCCAACTAACAGTTAACTATGGCTACACCTTC.

The rearrangement links TRBV18 to TRBJ1-2; TRBD1 is a possible D gene (5 bases). The ends were cut back, 3 bases at V and 8 bases at J, with 22 bases in the middle. The CDR3 is 16 residues long. CDR1 and CDR2 (germline): KGHSH, LQKENI. The CDR3 coding sequence is TGTGCCAGCTCACCCGTCCCGGGAGTAAAAGGGGACGGCTACACCTTC. This codes for CASSPVPGVKGDGYTF.

This chain joins TRBV12-5 and TRBJ1-1; D perhaps matches TRBD1 (5 bases). V lost 0 bases, J lost 1 base, and 15 bases lay in between. The CDR3 consists of 17 residues. The V gene's germline CDR1 is LGHNT and CDR2 FRNRAP. Here the CDR3 reads CASGLVLGKTENTEAFF. The CDR3, as DNA: TGTGCTAGTGGTTTGGTACTTGGGAAGACAGAGAACACTGAAGCTTTCTTT.

This chain uses TRBV5-1 with TRBJ2-3; no clear D. In germline, CDR1 is SGHRS, CDR2 YFSETQ. V lost 0 bases and J 4 bases, leaving 9 bases between the germline ends. CDR3 length equals 14 residues. CDR3 residues: CASSLESQSDTQYF. The CDR3 coding sequence is TGCGCCAGCAGCTTGGAATCCCAGTCAGATACGCAGTATTTT.

J is TRBJ1-1 and V is TRBV30, with D perhaps TRBD1 (6 bases). This CDR3 is built from 13 residues. The V and J ends lost 5 bases and 5 bases respectively, with 15 bases between them. Germline V lookup: CDR1 GTSNPN, CDR2 SVGIG (reference sequence). CDR3 DNA sequence: TGTGCCTGGTCGGCGGGGGCGCGGACTGAAGCTTTCTTT. This translates into CAWSAGARTEAFF.

This clonotype was picked up a small number of times. The V call is TRBV7-9, the J call TRBJ2-7; D not resolved. The germline V gene has CDR1 SEHNR and CDR2 FQNEAQ (reference sequence). This CDR3 region has 15 residues. V was shortened by 4 bases and J by 3 bases, with 16 bases between the two germline ends. The DNA of the CDR3 is TGTGCCAGCAGCTCCCCCCCTTTGCCAGGCTACGAGCAGTACTTC. This gives the protein CASSSPPLPGYEQYF.

The chain links TRBV28 to TRBJ2-5, with 11 nucleotides matching TRBD2. The germline V gene encodes CDR1 MDHEN and CDR2 SYDVKM. The junction had 12 bases not matched to a gene; V was cut back by 2 bases and J by 4 bases. This CDR3 spans 18 amino acids. The CDR3 reads CASSLGSSGRRWRETQYF. As DNA, the CDR3 is TGTGCCAGCAGTTTAGGGTCTAGCGGGAGGCGATGGCGAGAGACCCAGTACTTC.

This chain links TRBV28 with TRBJ2-1; 11 bases are a match to TRBD2. CDR3 length equals 14 residues. Germline trimming cut 10 bases from V and 4 bases from J; bases unmatched to any gene: 6. Germline assignment: CDR1 MDHEN and CDR2 SYDVKM. CDR3 sequence: CATSGTSGYNEQFF. The CDR3 bases are TGTGCCACCTCCGGGACTAGCGGTTACAATGAGCAGTTCTTC.

This clonotype has just one count. The V call is TRBV4-3, the J call TRBJ2-3, with D perhaps matching TRBD2 (5 bases). CDR1 is LGHNA, CDR2 YSLEER, per germline. The V and J ends lost 0 bases and 3 bases respectively, with 10 bases between them. This CDR3 spans 15 amino acids. CDR3 sequence (DNA): TGCGCCAGCAGCCAAGATGGGAGCAGGACAGATACGCAGTATTTT. Residues: CASSQDGSRTDTQYF.

V usage is TRBV15 and J usage is TRBJ2-7; TRBD2 aligns across 7 bases. Germline lookup yields CDR1 LNHNV and CDR2 YYDKDF (reference sequence). V dropped 2 bases and J dropped 0; count of bases not matched to a gene: 4. The CDR3 covers 15 residues. This CDR3 is CATSRKRGSSYEQYF. The CDR3, as DNA: TGTGCCACCAGCAGAAAGCGGGGTAGCTCCTACGAGCAGTACTTC.

J is TRBJ2-6 and V is TRBV30; D perhaps matches TRBD1 (5 bases). Per the germline V gene, CDR1 is GTSNPN and CDR2 is SVGIG (reference sequence). CDR3 size: 15 residues. Trimming cost V 2 bases and J 12 bases, with 20 bases left between them. The CDR3 sequence: CAWSSNQVSGFVLTF. The CDR3 DNA reads as TGTGCCTGGAGTTCTAACCAGGTCTCAGGGTTCGTCCTGACTTTC.

The chain uses TRBV28 and TRBJ2-3, with D unresolved. The ends were cut back, 6 bases at V and 1 base at J, with 8 bases in the middle. The CDR3 is made up of 13 amino acids. Looked up from germline, CDR1 is MDHEN and CDR2 is SYDVKM. The CDR3 protein is CASSTPGTDTQYF. As DNA, the CDR3 is TGTGCCAGCAGCACCCCTGGCACAGATACGCAGTATTTT.

The J gene is TRBJ2-1, the V gene TRBV15; a possible D gene is TRBD1 (6 bases). V was trimmed by 2 bases and J by 4 bases, leaving 15 bases between them. From germline, CDR1 is LNHNV and CDR2 YYDKDF (reference sequence). This CDR3 comprises 16 residues. The CDR3 reads CATSRPSRDIYNEQFF. The CDR3 DNA sequence: TGTGCCACCAGCAGACCGTCCCGGGACATTTACAATGAGCAGTTCTTC.

The chain employs TRBV29-1 and TRBJ1-2, with a possible D match to TRBD1 (5 bases). Germline CDR1 is SQVTM and CDR2 is ANQGSEA. Trimming removed 0 bases at V and 6 bases at J, with 11 bases between. There are 13 residues in the CDR3. The CDR3 loop is CSVEDLPGNGYTF. The DNA for the CDR3 is TGCAGCGTTGAAGATCTGCCAGGGAATGGCTACACCTTC. Full variable domain (missing parts from reference TRBV29-1 and TRBJ1-2): SAVISQKPSRDICQRGTSLTIQCQVDSQVTMMFWYRQQPGQSLTLIATANQGSEATYESGFVIDKFPISRPNLTFSTLTVSNMSPEDSSIYLCSVEDLPGNGYTFGSGTRLTVV.

This chain connects TRBV20-1 to TRBJ2-1; 8 nucleotides agree with TRBD2. Germline CDR1 DFQATT, CDR2 SNEGSKA (reference sequence). The CDR3 has 13 residues. The V segment lost 0 bases and the J segment 6 bases; nucleotides outside the gene matches: 1. In nucleotides, the CDR3 is TGCAGTGCTAGAGATAGCGGGGCCAATGAGCAGTTCTTC. Its protein product is CSARDSGANEQFF.

This rearrangement joins TRBV12-3 or TRBV12-4 to TRBJ2-7; D call uncertain. The CDR3 runs 13 residues. Deletions cut 3 bases from V and 2 bases from J, with 8 bases between. The CDR3 DNA reads as TGTGCCAGCAGTTTGTCTCTAACCTACGAGCAGTACTTC. Its protein product is CASSLSLTYEQYF.

In its sample, this clonotype was seen once. V is TRBV30 and J is TRBJ1-1, with unresolved D. The CDR3 has 12 residues. The V gene's germline CDR1 is GTSNPN and CDR2 SVGIG (reference sequence). V shed 1 base and J shed 3 bases, with 6 bases lying between them. CDR3 nucleotide sequence: TGTGCCTGGAGTGGAGTGTACACTGAAGCTTTCTTT. Amino acid sequence: CAWSGVYTEAFF.

The chain employs TRBV20-1 and TRBJ2-3, with D possibly matching TRBD2 (7 bases). Trimming took off 1 base at V and 1 base at J, with 15 bases between the two ends. The CDR3 runs to 16 residues. The germline CDR1 and CDR2 sequences are DFQATT and SNEGSKA (reference sequence). The CDR3 loop is CSARALRGGGTDTQYF. The CDR3 region has the DNA TGCAGTGCTAGAGCGCTGAGAGGGGGGGGCACAGATACGCAGTATTTT.

This chain uses TRBV5-1 with TRBJ1-3; the D gene is possibly TRBD1 (5 bases). Germline-derived CDR1 and CDR2 are SGHRS and YFSETQ. The length of the CDR3 is 13 residues. V shed 5 bases and J shed 8 bases, with 14 bases lying between them. The CDR3 DNA sequence: TGCGCCAGCAGGGACAACCCGTCGGACACCATATATTTT. The encoded protein is CASRDNPSDTIYF.

This clonotype was recorded a few times. The V gene is TRBV7-2, the J gene TRBJ2-2; D gene unclear. Germline V lookup: CDR1 SGHTA, CDR2 FQGNSA. The CDR3 spans 12 residues. With 4 bases removed from V and 3 bases from J, the gap between germline ends came to 3 bases. The CDR3 region is CASSSYTGELFF. The CDR3 DNA is TGTGCCAGCAGCTCTTACACCGGGGAGCTGTTTTTT.

This chain uses TRBV29-1 with TRBJ1-1; the D is unclear. CDR3 length: 13 amino acids. Looked up from germline, CDR1 is SQVTM and CDR2 is ANQGSEA. The V and J ends lost 1 base and 0 bases respectively, with 6 bases between them. The CDR3 protein is CSVEGLLNTEAFF. CDR3 DNA: TGCAGCGTTGAAGGGCTATTGAACACTGAAGCTTTCTTT. Filled out from reference TRBV29-1 and TRBJ1-1, the complete variable domain reads SAVISQKPSRDICQRGTSLTIQCQVDSQVTMMFWYRQQPGQSLTLIATANQGSEATYESGFVIDKFPISRPNLTFSTLTVSNMSPEDSSIYLCSVEGLLNTEAFFGQGTRLTVV.

V and J are TRBV30 and TRBJ1-5; TRBD1 might be the D (5 bases). V lost 1 base and J lost 16, with 17 bases in between. CDR1 and CDR2 (germline): GTSNPN, SVGIG (reference sequence). The CDR3 has 12 residues. The chain's CDR3 is CAWSEGPTVEHF. The CDR3 DNA follows: TGTGCCTGGAGTGAGGGGCCGACAGTCGAACATTTT.